The rows below give T cell receptor beta chains drawn from one sample of a study of shared clonotypes between healthy human individuals. Using immunoSEQ multiplex PCR, the repertoire was profiled, and TCRdb retains in-frame clones only, with some absent. Among about 600,000 clones listed, about 97% were seen once. The sequencing input was naive CD4+ T cells sorted from blood. The receptors come from a woman in her twenties or thirties in good health. The CDR3 runs from the conserved cysteine through the conserved F or W. A D gene is named only where the DNA matches it firmly. The listing skips clone size in some rows; elsewhere it reads once, few, many or a size class.

D gene	V gene	J gene	clone size	CDR3 DNA	CDR3 protein
-	TRBV6-1	TRBJ1-2	-	TGTGCCAGCAGTAAGAGGAGGGTTTTTAACTATGGCTACACCTTC	CASSKRRVFNYGYTF
-	TRBV11-3	TRBJ2-1	-	TGTGCCAGCAGCTTAGACTACTTGCCCTACAATGAGCAGTTCTTC	CASSLDYLPYNEQFF
-	TRBV10-2	TRBJ2-2	-	TGCGCCAGCAGTGAGCCTGCCGGGACTGCGAACACCGGGGAGCTGTTTTTT	CASSEPAGTANTGELFF
TRBD2	TRBV30	TRBJ2-7	-	TGTGCCTGGAGGAGAAGACCATCCGAGCGGGACCAATTC	CAWRRRPSERDQF
TRBD2	TRBV9	TRBJ2-5	once	TGTGCCAGCAGCGTAGAAGACGGGAGGGAGGGTGAAGAGACCCAGTACTTC	CASSVEDGREGEETQYF
-	TRBV28	TRBJ2-3	-	TGTGCCAGCAGTTTTTTGGGGAGCACAGATACGCAGTATTTT	CASSFLGSTDTQYF
-	TRBV18	TRBJ1-1	-	TGTGCCAGCTCACCACTCGCAGGCGATGAAGCTTTCTTT	CASSPLAGDEAFF
-	TRBV19	TRBJ1-1	once	TGTGCCAGTAGTATTCTCACGGTGAAGAACACTGAAGCTTTCTTT	CASSILTVKNTEAFF
TRBD1	TRBV28	TRBJ1-3	-	TGTGCCAGCAGGCCACAGGGGAGAAACACCATATATTTT	CASRPQGRNTIYF
TRBD2	TRBV14	TRBJ2-1	-	TGTGCCAGCAGCCTCCGGGATAGCGGGAGGTACGTCAATGAGCAGTTCTTC	CASSLRDSGRYVNEQFF
-	TRBV29-1	TRBJ2-1	-	TGCAGCGTTATACCAGATCGGAACAATGAGCAGTTCTTC	CSVIPDRNNEQFF
-	TRBV4-1	TRBJ1-1	-	TGCGCCAGCAGCCACGGTCAGGGAAGGAACACTGAAGCTTTCTTT	CASSHGQGRNTEAFF
TRBD1	TRBV15	TRBJ2-7	-	TGTGCCACCAGCAGAGATATCACGGGACAGTCCTACGAGCAGTACTTC	CATSRDITGQSYEQYF
TRBD2	TRBV5-1	TRBJ2-3	-	TGCGCCAGCAGCGGCCCCGGACTAGCACAAGCGGAAGATACGCAGTATTTT	CASSGPGLAQAEDTQYF
TRBD2	TRBV11-2	TRBJ2-2	-	TGTGCCAGCAGGTCGCTGCGGGGGGCCACCGGGGAGCTGTTTTTT	CASRSLRGATGELFF
-	TRBV30	TRBJ1-5	-	TGTGCCTGGAGTGACAGATCCAATCAGCCCCAGCATTTT	CAWSDRSNQPQHF
-	TRBV28	TRBJ2-3	-	TGTGCCAGCAGTTCACAAGTCGACTTTGCAGATACGCAGTATTTT	CASSSQVDFADTQYF
TRBD1	TRBV5-4	TRBJ1-1	once	TGTGCCAGCAGCTCGGGGGACAGGCCGGGCACTGAAGCTTTCTTT	CASSSGDRPGTEAFF
-	TRBV7-7	TRBJ2-5	-	TGTGCCAGCAGCTTAGGCGGGACGGGCGAGACCCAGTACTTC	CASSLGGTGETQYF
-	TRBV19	TRBJ1-5	once	TGTGCCAGTAATGATCCTAACAATCAGCCCCAGCATTTT	CASNDPNNQPQHF
-	TRBV19	TRBJ2-3	once	TGTGCCAGTAGTGGGGGAGAATCCACAGATACGCAGTATTTT	CASSGGESTDTQYF
TRBD2	TRBV19	TRBJ2-1	-	TGTGCCAGTAGTACGGCGGGAGGGCCGAGGAATGAGCAGTTCTTC	CASSTAGGPRNEQFF
-	TRBV5-1	TRBJ2-7	-	TGCGCCAGCAGCCCTCAGGCCTACGAGCAGTACTTC	CASSPQAYEQYF
-	TRBV5-6	TRBJ1-5	once	TGTGCCAGCAGCTTGGGGCAGGGCGTGGATCAGCCCCAGCATTTT	CASSLGQGVDQPQHF